This is a list of T cell receptor beta chains from one sample in a study of T cell repertoires in cytomegalovirus infection. Each CDR3 protein is one row after TCRdb ran MiXCR on the reads. The table includes approximately 500,000 distinct CDR3 sequences, approximately 15% detected once. Input material: CD8+ T cells from PBMCs. Receptors were obtained from a human donor in good health (CMV status not recorded). Some clones in this sample may be carry-over from other donors' samples. Each CDR3 is given with its conserved first and last residue. A D gene is named only where the DNA matches it firmly.

>NA|TRBV29-1|TRBJ1-2
CSVRTDYYGYTF
>NA|TRBV7-8|TRBJ2-1
CASSLDTGSYNEQFF
>NA|TRBV6-5|TRBJ2-5
CASSYSPESETQYF
>TRBD1|TRBV5-1|TRBJ1-1
CASSLTGEPLNTEAFF
>TRBD1|TRBV10-3|TRBJ1-5
CAISDKGQGRYSNQPQHF
>NA|TRBV5-1|TRBJ2-2
CASSLIPGELFF
>NA|TRBV19|TRBJ2-5
CASSGGGGRTQYF
>TRBD1|TRBV6-6|TRBJ2-7
CASGPSGTGPYEQYF
>TRBD1|TRBV28|TRBJ2-1
CASSLWDRGQEEQFF
>TRBD2|TRBV12-3/TRBV12-4|TRBJ2-1
CASSLVTSGYNEQLF
>NA|TRBV2|TRBJ2-7
CASISSGKGSYEQYF
>NA|TRBV19|TRBJ1-5
CASSDRPQHF
>NA|TRBV6-2/TRBV6-3|TRBJ1-5
CASSFLQGGEQPQHF
>NA|TRBV7-9|TRBJ2-2
CASSLKERAGGELFF
>NA|TRBV7-3|TRBJ1-3
CASSLDHGNTIYF